These 11 T cell receptor beta chains share one sample of origin, sequenced in a study of cytomegalovirus exposure and HLA in healthy donors. Researchers ran the PCR with 60 Vbeta and 13 Jbeta primers. The table came from immunoSEQ multiplex PCR; TCRdb's copy has only in-frame clones and leaves some out. The sample includes over 150,000 clones, approximately 88% of them seen just once. Sequencing input: PBMCs. Source of these receptors: a boy between 2 and 10 years old in good health and CMV-seronegative.

The chain employs TRBV6-1 and TRBJ1-6, with a weak D call TRBD1 (5 bases). The V gene lost 6 bases and the J gene lost 5 bases, with 14 bases spanning the gap. Germline V gene data show CDR1 as MNHNS and CDR2 as SASEGT. This CDR3 has 15 amino acids. This chain's CDR3 is CASRVQVNNNSPLHF. DNA of the CDR3: TGTGCCAGCAGAGTACAGGTGAACAATAATTCACCCCTCCACTTT.

The genes are TRBV9 and TRBJ2-2; no reliable D call. The CDR3 loop spans 14 amino acids. From germline, CDR1 is SGDLS and CDR2 YYNGEE. Trimming took off 3 bases at V and 4 bases at J, with 10 bases between the two ends. The CDR3 spells CASSEEHSTGELFF. In DNA, the CDR3 is TGTGCCAGCAGCGAGGAACACAGCACCGGGGAGCTGTTTTTT.

The chain uses TRBV2 and TRBJ1-4; TRBD1 matches 8 bases. Germline values: CDR1 SNHLY, CDR2 FYNNEI. This CDR3 contains 18 residues. After removal of 5 bases from V and 8 bases from J, the junction contained 19 bases not matched to a gene. CDR3 region: CASSPGRRDRGGYEKLFF. The CDR3 coding sequence is TGTGCCAGCAGTCCCGGAAGAAGAGACAGGGGCGGTTACGAAAAACTGTTTTTT.

J is TRBJ2-5 and V is TRBV30; no clear D. The CDR3 extends over 14 amino acids. The germline V gene has CDR1 GTSNPN and CDR2 SVGIG (reference sequence). V gave up 4 bases and J gave up 5 bases, with 17 bases separating them. The CDR3 reads CAWTGTYETETQYF. CDR3 nucleotides: TGTGCCTGGACAGGAACGTACGAAACGGAGACCCAGTACTTC.

This clone has only one observation. This chain connects TRBV6-5 to TRBJ1-2, with D possibly matching TRBD1 (5 bases). Between the trimmed V and J ends, which lost 6 bases and 4 bases, there was a span of 12 bases. This CDR3 contains 13 residues. Germline CDR1 reads MNHEY; CDR2 reads SVGAGI. CDR3 loop: CASSPDMLYGYTF. The DNA of the CDR3 is TGTGCCAGCAGCCCGGACATGCTCTATGGCTACACCTTC.

This rearrangement joins TRBV19 to TRBJ2-2; 8 positions agree with TRBD1. This CDR3 has 16 residues. Per the germline V gene, CDR1 is LNHDA and CDR2 is SQIVND (reference sequence). V dropped 7 bases and J dropped 1; count of bases not matched to a gene: 8. The CDR3 loop is CASTPRQGRNTGELFF. The CDR3 DNA sequence: TGTGCCAGTACCCCCCGACAGGGGAGGAACACCGGGGAGCTGTTTTTT.

The chain employs TRBV4-1 and TRBJ2-1; tentatively, D is TRBD2 (6 bases). From germline, CDR1 is MGHRA and CDR2 YSYEKL. V lost 3 bases to trimming and J lost 8 bases, with 11 bases between them. The CDR3 sequence is 13 residues long. This CDR3 is CASSQGPGDEQFF. CDR3 nucleotides: TGCGCCAGCAGCCAGGGCCCGGGGGATGAGCAGTTCTTC.

The rearrangement joins TRBV10-1 to TRBJ1-1, with unresolved D. The CDR3 totals 13 residues. Trimming removed 10 bases at V and 0 bases at J, with 12 bases between. CDR1 WNHNN and CDR2 SYGVQD come from the germline V gene (reference sequence). The CDR3: CATQATLNTEAFF. CDR3 sequence (DNA): TGCGCCACCCAGGCGACCCTGAACACTGAAGCTTTCTTT.

This rearrangement joins TRBV4-1 to TRBJ2-3; 9 nucleotides align to TRBD2. Germline V gene lookup returns CDR1 MGHRA and CDR2 YSYEKL. With 0 bases clipped from V and 6 bases from J, the junction kept 10 bases outside the gene matches. CDR3 length: 17 amino acids. The CDR3 here is CASSQEKPAGGADTQYF. CDR3 coding DNA: TGCGCCAGCAGCCAAGAGAAGCCAGCGGGAGGTGCTGATACGCAGTATTTT.

In its sample, this clone was seen a few times. The chain recombines TRBV5-5 with TRBJ1-2, with 7 bases lining up with TRBD1. V was pared by 4 bases and J by 0 bases, with 6 bases of the junction left unmatched. The CDR3 has 15 residues. The V gene's germline CDR1 is SGHKS and CDR2 YYEKEE (reference sequence). The DNA for the CDR3 is TGTGCCAGCAGCCATACAGGGGTCGCTAACTATGGCTACACCTTC. Protein sequence: CASSHTGVANYGYTF.

The rearrangement joins TRBV27 to TRBJ2-3, with 8 bases that match TRBD2. CDR1 is MNHEY, CDR2 SMNVEV, per germline (reference sequence). J was trimmed by 4 bases and V by 6 bases; bases with no gene match: 9. The CDR3 loop spans 15 amino acids. CDR3 in DNA: TGTGCCAGCAGCACTCTGCGGGGGGTACCAGATACGCAGTATTTT. It encodes CASSTLRGVPDTQYF.